This T cell receptor (beta chain) was sequenced for a study of blood T cells in healthy people across ages. Overall study findings and caveats: TCR beta diversity per million T cells fell roughly linearly with age.

It was with a sample-barcoded 5' primer and a J-beta primer mix that a second PCR of about 6 to 12 cycles was run. Each CDR3 protein gets one entry after TCRdb re-called the 5' RACE reads with MiXCR. The sample shows over a million distinct CDR3 sequences, around 59% of them seen only once. Per germline, CDR1 DFQATT and CDR2 SNEGSKA (reference sequence). There are 13 residues in the CDR3. V lost 4 bases and J 3 bases, leaving 12 bases between the germline ends. Worth noting for this clonotype: Its specificity is unknown.

Sequenced input: blood. This TCR was sampled from a man aged 18 to 29 in good health. J is TRBJ2-5 and V is TRBV20-1, with D unclear. This CDR3 reads CSAKGRFEETQYF. The CDR3 DNA is TGCAGTGCTAAAGGGCGGTTCGAAGAGACCCAGTACTTC.